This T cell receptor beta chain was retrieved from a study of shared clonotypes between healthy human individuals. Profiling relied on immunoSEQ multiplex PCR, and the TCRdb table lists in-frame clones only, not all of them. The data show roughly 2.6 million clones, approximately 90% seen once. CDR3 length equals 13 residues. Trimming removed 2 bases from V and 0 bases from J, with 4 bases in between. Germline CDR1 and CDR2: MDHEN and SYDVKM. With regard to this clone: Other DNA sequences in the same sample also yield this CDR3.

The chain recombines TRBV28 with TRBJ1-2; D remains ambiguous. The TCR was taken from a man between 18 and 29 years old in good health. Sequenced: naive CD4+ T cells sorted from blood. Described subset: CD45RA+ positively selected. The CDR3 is CASSLNTNYGYTF. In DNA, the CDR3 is TGTGCCAGCAGTTTAAACACTAACTATGGCTACACCTTC.